A selection of T cell receptor beta chains follows, all from one sample in a study of breast tumors, draining lymph nodes, adjacent tissues. TCRdb reprocessed the multiplex PCR reads with MiXCR, giving one entry per CDR3 protein. The data hold about 89,000 distinct CDR3 sequences, with more than 25% observed a single time. Input material: axillary lymph node tissue. All receptors derive from a female donor with breast cancer. Some clones in this sample may be carry-over from other donors' samples. The CDR3 runs from the conserved cysteine through the conserved F or W. A D gene is named only where the DNA matches it firmly. A row's size may be missing; if present it is once, few, many or a size class.

j_call d_call v_call clone_size cdr3_length cdr3_nt cdr3_aa
TRBJ1-6 TRBD1 TRBV7-2 - 15 TGTGCCAGCAGCCCCCGGGCAGGGGGTTTTTTCCCCCTCCACTTT CASSPRAGGFFPLHF
TRBJ2-7 TRBD2 TRBV6-2/TRBV6-3 many 14 TGTGCCAGCAGCCGCAGCGGGGAATTCTCCGAGCAGTACTTC CASSRSGEFSEQYF
TRBJ2-7 - TRBV28 many 14 TGTGCCAGCAGCGCGCCACTCACACTCTACGAGCAGTACTTC CASSAPLTLYEQYF
TRBJ2-1 TRBD2 TRBV5-1 many 18 TGCGCCAGCAGCTTGCGTCGGACCGGGACTAGCGCCTACAATGAGCAGTTCTTC CASSLRRTGTSAYNEQFF
TRBJ1-2 TRBD1 TRBV12-3/TRBV12-4 many 13 TGTGCCAGCAGTTTAGGGGACAGGGTTGGCTACACCTTC CASSLGDRVGYTF
TRBJ2-3 - TRBV7-3 many 15 TGTGCCAGCAGCTTTCGCAGCGGACGCACAGATACGCAGTATTTT CASSFRSGRTDTQYF
TRBJ2-3 TRBD1 TRBV5-1 many 13 TGCGCCAGCAGCAGCCTCGACAGGGGAATGCAGTATTTT CASSSLDRGMQYF
TRBJ2-3 TRBD2 TRBV7-6 many 14 TGTGCCAGCACTCGCGGGAGTCTAATGGATACGCAGTATTTT CASTRGSLMDTQYF
TRBJ2-7 - TRBV10-3 many 13 TGTGCCATCAAGAAAGATTCTACCTACGAGCAGTACTTC CAIKKDSTYEQYF
TRBJ2-5 - TRBV7-6 many 14 TGTGCCAGCAGCTTAGGGGGGCAGGGGGAGACCCAGTACTTC CASSLGGQGETQYF
TRBJ1-5 - TRBV5-6 many 15 TGTGCCAGCAGTACCTTTCCCGATAGCAATCAGCCCCAGCATTTT CASSTFPDSNQPQHF
TRBJ2-2 - TRBV7-2 many 14 TGTGCCAGCAGCTTAGGAAGGGGAGTCGGGGAGCTGTTTTTT CASSLGRGVGELFF
TRBJ2-7 TRBD2 TRBV7-2 - 15 TGTGCCAGCAGCATCGATAGCGGGAGCCCCTACGAGCAGCACTTC CASSIDSGSPYEQHF
TRBJ1-2 TRBD1 TRBV20-1 - 15 TGCAGTGCTAGAGAGCGTGGGACAGGGGTGTTTGGCTACACCTTC CSARERGTGVFGYTF
TRBJ2-7 TRBD1 TRBV6-2/TRBV6-3 many 14 TGTGCCAGCAGGCGAGACAGGGGGCTAGTCGAGCAGTACTTC CASRRDRGLVEQYF
TRBJ2-5 - TRBV12-3/TRBV12-4 few 14 TGTGCCAGCAGTTTACAGGGATCCCAAGAGACCCAGTACTTC CASSLQGSQETQYF
TRBJ1-2 - TRBV19 many 15 TGTGCCAGTAGCCCCCTACGGGGGGGTGTGGATGGCTACACCTTC CASSPLRGGVDGYTF
TRBJ2-7 - TRBV5-8 many 14 TGTGCCAGCAGCTTGGAACCACAGGTTTCCGAGCAGTACTTC CASSLEPQVSEQYF
TRBJ2-3 - TRBV19 many 14 TGTGCCAGTAGTACGCCGGGCGGCACAGATACGCAGTATTTT CASSTPGGTDTQYF
TRBJ1-2 - TRBV7-2 many 13 TGTGCCAGCAGCGCTACAGGGTCCTATGGCTACACCTTC CASSATGSYGYTF
TRBJ2-3 - TRBV19 many 14 TGTGCCAGTAGTATATCCCAGGTCAGAGATACGCAGTATTTT CASSISQVRDTQYF
TRBJ2-7 - TRBV28 many 12 TGTGCCAGCATAGGAGCGAACGACGAGCAGTACTTC CASIGANDEQYF
TRBJ2-3 - TRBV19 - 15 TGTGCCAGTAGTATGAAACAGAGGGCGTTGGATACGCGGTGTTTT CASSMKQRALDTRCF
TRBJ2-5 TRBD2 TRBV29-1 many 14 TGCAGCGTGGCGGGACTAGCGGGAGGAGAGACCCAGTACTTC CSVAGLAGGETQYF
TRBJ2-4 - TRBV7-2 many 16 TGTGCCAGCAGTCGTAGAAGCGTAACACTCCAAAACATTCAGTACTTC CASSRRSVTLQNIQYF
TRBJ1-5 TRBD1 TRBV4-1 many 16 TGCGCCAGCAGCCATTCTCAGGGGGGCCAGCGGACGGCCCAGCATTTT CASSHSQGGQRTAQHF
TRBJ2-5 TRBD2 TRBV29-1 many 12 TGCAGCGTGGGCGGGAGCGAAGAGACCCAGTACTTC CSVGGSEETQYF
TRBJ2-1 TRBD1 TRBV20-1 many 14 TGCAGTGCTAGAGGGGACAGGGACTACAATGAGCAGTTCTTC CSARGDRDYNEQFF
TRBJ2-6 - TRBV6-9 many 19 TGTGCCAGGACAACCTCGTCCGGGACGGCCGTCTCTGGGGCCAACGTCCTGACTTTC CARTTSSGTAVSGANVLTF
TRBJ2-3 TRBD2 TRBV19 many 21 TGTGCCAGTAGTGTTTCCTCACCCTTGGGCATCGGGAGGGCGACAGAAGATACGCAGTATTTT CASSVSSPLGIGRATEDTQYF
TRBJ2-5 - TRBV24-1 - 14 TGTGCCACCAGTGCCCGGTGGGTGGAAGAGACCCAGTACTTC CATSARWVEETQYF
TRBJ2-7 - TRBV4-1 many 14 TGCGCCAGCAGCCAAGGGGACCACTCCTACGAGCAGTACTTC CASSQGDHSYEQYF
TRBJ2-3 - TRBV29-1 - 14 TGCAGCGTTGAAGGGAGCGGTTTTCGCGATACGCAGTATTTT CSVEGSGFRDTQYF
TRBJ1-2 - TRBV6-1 many 15 TGTGCCAGCAGTGAAGGCGGGGGGAGAGCATATGGCTACACCTTC CASSEGGGRAYGYTF
TRBJ1-5 - TRBV4-2 - 15 TGTGCCAGCAGCTTAGGCGACGGAAGCAGTCAGCCCCAGCATTTT CASSLGDGSSQPQHF
TRBJ2-2 - TRBV11-2 many 14 TGTGCCAGCAGTCTGGGCCGTTCGACCGGGGAGCTGTTTTTT CASSLGRSTGELFF
TRBJ2-1 - TRBV4-3 many 13 TGCGCCAGCAGCCAAGAGTTCCTTCATGAGCAGTTCTTC CASSQEFLHEQFF
TRBJ2-7 - TRBV7-2 many 15 TGTGCCAGCAGCCAAGGGACGGGTTTTGCCTACGAGCAGTACTTC CASSQGTGFAYEQYF
TRBJ1-1 - TRBV5-5 few 12 TGTGCCAGCAGCCCTAGGAACACTGAAGCTTTCTTT CASSPRNTEAFF
TRBJ2-6 - TRBV7-3 - 15 TGTGCCAGCAGCTTAACACTCTCTGGGGCCAGCGTCCTGGCTTTC CASSLTLSGASVLAF
TRBJ1-2 TRBD1 TRBV29-1 - 15 TGCAGCGTTGATATCGGGACATCGGCAGGGGGGGGCTACACCTTC CSVDIGTSAGGGYTF
TRBJ1-6 - TRBV4-3 - 13 TGCGCCAGCAGCCGATCTCGACGGTCACCCCTCCGCTTT CASSRSRRSPLRF
TRBJ2-1 - TRBV7-3 many 14 TGTGCCAGCAGCCAAGGTGACTTCTACAATGAGCAGTTCTTC CASSQGDFYNEQFF
TRBJ1-5 - TRBV20-1 many 13 TGCAGTGCTAGAGTGGTGGGTGATCAGCCCCAGCATTTT CSARVVGDQPQHF
TRBJ2-2 TRBD2 TRBV27 - 15 TGTGCCAGCAGTTCTAGCGGCCCTGGCACCGGGGAGCTACTTTTT CASSSSGPGTGELLF
TRBJ2-1 TRBD1 TRBV24-1 many 12 TGTGCCACCAGTAAACAGGGGTATGAGCAGTTCTTC CATSKQGYEQFF
TRBJ2-2 TRBD2 TRBV7-3 many 16 TGTGCCAGCAGCCCCATGTCGGGAGGGACGACCGGGGAGCTGTTTTTT CASSPMSGGTTGELFF
TRBJ2-7 - TRBV15 many 15 TGTGCCACCAGCAGAGCATCGGGTCGGGGATACGAGCAGTACTTC CATSRASGRGYEQYF
TRBJ2-3 - TRBV7-6 - 11 TGTGCCGCCGAGAGAGGGGTGGCGGAGTATTTT CAAERGVAEYF
TRBJ2-3 - TRBV20-1 once 13 TGCAGTGCCCCGCCTTCGGGCACAGATACGCAGTATTTT CSAPPSGTDTQYF